This T cell receptor (beta chain) was recovered during a study of T cell responses to AZD1222 COVID-19 vaccine. About this clone itself: The antigen remains undetermined.

V was shortened by 10 bases and J by 10 bases, with 23 bases between the two germline ends. Germline CDR1 and CDR2: SGHTS and YDEGEE. The CDR3 has 13 residues. Notes on the study in general: Seropositive at baseline were only a handful of AZD1222 recipients. Compared with day 0, the breadth and depth of the Spike-specific TCR repertoire rose significantly after two doses of AZD1222. Among vaccine-associated CD4 TCRs, coverage spanned spike, with dominance at 160-218 and 743-854. Targets within unmutated variant regions were reportedly found for nearly half of spike-specific TCRs.

Produced via immunoSEQ multiplex PCR; TCRdb's table is partial and in-frame only. The sample carries some 150,000 clones, roughly nine tenths recorded once. The chain uses TRBV5-8 and TRBJ1-1; possibly TRBD1 for D (6 bases). The TCR comes from an adult in good health. Specimen: peripheral blood, collected on day 0 of MenACWY control vaccination. The CDR3: CASHRDTGFRAFF. The CDR3 DNA reads TGTGCCTCGCACCGGGACACCGGCTTTAGAGCTTTCTTT.